This T cell receptor beta chain was identified in a study of beta chain features in type 1 diabetes. Study results and limitations: It was among patients, rather than healthy donors, that naive, central memory and Treg TCRB repertoires appeared more similar. There was a moderate but significant shortening of TCRB CDR3s in all four CD4+ subsets of Type 1 diabetes patients.

Germline values: CDR1 LGHNA, CDR2 YSLEER. V lost 1 base, J lost 2 bases, and 8 bases stayed unmatched. CDR3 length: 17 amino acids. Notes on this clone: The antigen is not known.

Isolation of CD4+ naive, central memory, regulatory and stem cell-like memory cells was achieved by sorting via CD45RO/CCR7/CD25/CD127/CD95/CD27. What was sequenced were expressed TCRB transcripts, since all of the isolated RNA had been reverse transcribed. Some clones are missing from TCRdb's copy, which holds only in-frame ones; the method was immunoSEQ multiplex PCR. The profile shows about 160,000 clones, roughly 63% of them singletons. The sample was naive CD4+ T cells from blood. The TCR comes from a man aged 30 to 39 with type 1 diabetes. The rearrangement joins TRBV4-3 to TRBJ2-3; 8 positions match TRBD2. This chain's CDR3 is CASSQGLRGAYTDTQYF. CDR3 bases: TGCGCCAGCAGCCAAGGTCTGCGGGGGGCCTACACAGATACGCAGTATTTT.